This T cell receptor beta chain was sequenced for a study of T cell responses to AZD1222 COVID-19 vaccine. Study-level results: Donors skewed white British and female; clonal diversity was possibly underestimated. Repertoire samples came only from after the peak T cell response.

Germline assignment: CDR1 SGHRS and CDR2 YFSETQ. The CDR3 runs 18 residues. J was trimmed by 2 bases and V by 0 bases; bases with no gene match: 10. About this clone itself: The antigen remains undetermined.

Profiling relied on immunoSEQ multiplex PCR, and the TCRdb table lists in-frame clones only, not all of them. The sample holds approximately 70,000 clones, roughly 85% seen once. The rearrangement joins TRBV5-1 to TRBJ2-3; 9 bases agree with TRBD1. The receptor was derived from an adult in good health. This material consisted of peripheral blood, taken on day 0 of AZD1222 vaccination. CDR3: CASSLVSGQGTLTDTQYF. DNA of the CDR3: TGCGCCAGCAGCTTGGTTTCGGGACAGGGTACTCTCACAGATACGCAGTATTTT.